Ten or more counts support the clone carrying this T cell receptor beta chain. J gave up 3 bases and V 4 bases, and 4 bases lay outside the gene matches. In germline, CDR1 is SGHTA, CDR2 FQGNSA. The CDR3 sequence is 15 residues long. This sample stems from a study of T-cell reconstitution after alpha-beta-depleted transplantation in children. This sample's TCRbeta library carried unique molecular identifier barcodes. MiXCR was run by TCRdb on the PCR reads, yielding one entry per CDR3 protein. This table has 490,000 or so distinct CDR3 sequences, over 9.5% appearing once. The V call is TRBV7-2, the J call TRBJ2-3; TRBD2 matches at 10 bases. This clonotype originated in a child under 10 years old with inherited bone marrow failure, due to receive a stem cell transplant. Material: PBMCs, obtained before TCRalphabeta/CD19-depleted stem cell transplant. The CDR3 sequence: CASSSLAGETDTQYF. The CDR3 DNA is TGTGCCAGCAGCTCCCTAGCGGGAGAGACAGATACGCAGTATTTT. The whole variable domain, remainder taken from reference TRBV7-2 and TRBJ2-3, is GAGVSQSPSNKVTEKGKDVELRCDPISGHTALYWYRQSLGQGLEFLIYFQGNSAPDKSGLPSDRFSAERTGGSVSTLTIQRTQQEDSAVYLCASSSLAGETDTQYFGPGTRLTVL.